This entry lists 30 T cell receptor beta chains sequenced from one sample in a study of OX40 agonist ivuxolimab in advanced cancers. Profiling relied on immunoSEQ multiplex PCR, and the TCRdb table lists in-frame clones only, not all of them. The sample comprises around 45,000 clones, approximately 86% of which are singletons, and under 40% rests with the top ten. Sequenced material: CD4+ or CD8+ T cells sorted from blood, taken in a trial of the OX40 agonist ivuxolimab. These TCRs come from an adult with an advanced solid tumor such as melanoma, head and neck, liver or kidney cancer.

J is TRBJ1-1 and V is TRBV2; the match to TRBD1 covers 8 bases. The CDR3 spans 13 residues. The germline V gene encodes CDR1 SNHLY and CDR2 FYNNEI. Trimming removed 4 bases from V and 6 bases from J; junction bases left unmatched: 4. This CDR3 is CASSGTGPSEAFF. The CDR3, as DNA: TGTGCCAGCAGTGGGACAGGGCCCTCTGAAGCTTTCTTT.

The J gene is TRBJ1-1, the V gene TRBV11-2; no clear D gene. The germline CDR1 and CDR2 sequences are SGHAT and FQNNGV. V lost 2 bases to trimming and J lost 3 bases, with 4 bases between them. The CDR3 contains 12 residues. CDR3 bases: TGTGCCAGCAGCTTAATGGACACTGAAGCTTTCTTT. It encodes CASSLMDTEAFF.

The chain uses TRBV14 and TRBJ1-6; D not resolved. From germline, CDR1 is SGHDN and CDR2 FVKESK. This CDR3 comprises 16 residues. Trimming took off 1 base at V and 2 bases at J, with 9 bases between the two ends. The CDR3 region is CASSQAQVTYNSPLHF. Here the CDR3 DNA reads TGTGCCAGCAGCCAAGCGCAGGTCACCTATAATTCACCCCTCCACTTT.

The CDR3 loop is CASSPLGEGQGPLNTF. As DNA, the CDR3 is TGTGCCAGCAGTCCCCTTGGTGAGGGACAGGGACCGTTAAACACCTTC. The V call is TRBV28, the J call TRBJ1-2; 9 bases fit TRBD1. V trimming: 5 bases; J trimming: 12 bases; junction bases outside the gene matches: 19. Germline V lookup: CDR1 MDHEN, CDR2 SYDVKM. There are 16 residues in the CDR3.

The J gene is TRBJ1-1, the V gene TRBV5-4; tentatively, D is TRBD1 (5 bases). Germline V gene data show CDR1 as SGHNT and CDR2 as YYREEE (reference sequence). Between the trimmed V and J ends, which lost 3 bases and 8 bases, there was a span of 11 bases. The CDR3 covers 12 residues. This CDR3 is CASSSWRGEAFF. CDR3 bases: TGTGCCAGCAGCTCGTGGAGGGGAGAAGCTTTCTTT. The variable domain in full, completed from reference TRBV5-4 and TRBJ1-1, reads ETGVTQSPTHLIKTRGQQVTLRCSSQSGHNTVSWYQQALGQGPQFIFQYYREEENGRGNFPPRFSGLQFPNYSSELNVNALELDDSALYLCASSSWRGEAFFGQGTRLTVV.

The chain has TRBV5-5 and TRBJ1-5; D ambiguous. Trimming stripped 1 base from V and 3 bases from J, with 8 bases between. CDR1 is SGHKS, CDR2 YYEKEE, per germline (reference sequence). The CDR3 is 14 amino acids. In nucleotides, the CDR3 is TGTGCCAGCAGCTTGTCACGGCTCAATCAGCCCCAGCATTTT. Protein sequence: CASSLSRLNQPQHF.

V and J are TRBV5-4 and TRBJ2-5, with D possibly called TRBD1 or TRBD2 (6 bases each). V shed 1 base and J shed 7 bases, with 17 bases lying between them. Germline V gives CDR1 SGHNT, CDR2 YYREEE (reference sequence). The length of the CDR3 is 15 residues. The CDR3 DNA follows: TGTGCCAGCAGCTTGTATGGGGGGCTTAATGTGACCCAGTACTTC. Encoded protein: CASSLYGGLNVTQYF.

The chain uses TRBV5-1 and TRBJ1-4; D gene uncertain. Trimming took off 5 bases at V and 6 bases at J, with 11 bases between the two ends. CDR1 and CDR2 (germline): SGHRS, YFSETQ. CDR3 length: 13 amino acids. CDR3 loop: CASREGGHEKLFF. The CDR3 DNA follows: TGCGCCAGCAGGGAGGGAGGCCATGAAAAACTGTTTTTT.

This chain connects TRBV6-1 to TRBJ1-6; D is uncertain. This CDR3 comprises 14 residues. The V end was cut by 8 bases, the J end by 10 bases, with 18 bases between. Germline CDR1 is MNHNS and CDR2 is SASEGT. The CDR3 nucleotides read TGTGCCAGCCAGACTGGAAGCGGTTGGTCACCCCTCCACTTT. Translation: CASQTGSGWSPLHF.

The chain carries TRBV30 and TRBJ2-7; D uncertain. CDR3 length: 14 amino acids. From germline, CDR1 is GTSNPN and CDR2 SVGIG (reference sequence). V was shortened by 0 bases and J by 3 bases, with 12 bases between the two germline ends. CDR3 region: CAWSVRRTHYEQYF. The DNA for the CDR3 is TGTGCCTGGAGTGTACGGAGAACCCACTACGAGCAGTACTTC. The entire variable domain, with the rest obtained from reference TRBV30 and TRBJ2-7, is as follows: SQTIHQWPATLVQPVGSPLSLECTVEGTSNPNLYWYRQAAGRGLQLLFYSVGIGQISSEVPQNLSASRPQDRQFILSSKKLLLSDSGFYLCAWSVRRTHYEQYFGPGTRLTVT.

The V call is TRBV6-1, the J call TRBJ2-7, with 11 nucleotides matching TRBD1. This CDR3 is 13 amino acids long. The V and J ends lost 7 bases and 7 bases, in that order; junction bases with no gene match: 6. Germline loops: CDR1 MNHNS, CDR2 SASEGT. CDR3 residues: CASTGQGAREQYF. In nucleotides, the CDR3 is TGTGCCAGCACTGGACAGGGGGCGCGGGAGCAGTACTTC.

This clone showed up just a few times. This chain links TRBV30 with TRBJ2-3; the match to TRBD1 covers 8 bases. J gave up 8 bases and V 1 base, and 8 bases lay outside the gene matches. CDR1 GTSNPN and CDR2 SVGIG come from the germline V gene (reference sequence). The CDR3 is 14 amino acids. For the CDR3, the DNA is TGTGCCTGGAGTGGATATCCCCAGGGGGCTACGCAGTATTTT. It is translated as CAWSGYPQGATQYF.

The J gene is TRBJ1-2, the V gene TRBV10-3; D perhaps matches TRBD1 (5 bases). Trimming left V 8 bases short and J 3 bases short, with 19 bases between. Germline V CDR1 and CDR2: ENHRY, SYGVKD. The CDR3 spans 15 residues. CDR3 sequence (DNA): TGTGCCATCCTCCGGACAAGGGCAGGAGACTATGGCTACACCTTC. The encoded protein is CAILRTRAGDYGYTF.

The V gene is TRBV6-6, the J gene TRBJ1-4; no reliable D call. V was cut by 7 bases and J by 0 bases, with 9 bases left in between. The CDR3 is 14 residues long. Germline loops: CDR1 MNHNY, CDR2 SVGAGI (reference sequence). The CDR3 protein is CASTSQSTNEKLFF. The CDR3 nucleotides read TGTGCCAGCACCTCACAGTCAACTAATGAAAAACTGTTTTTT.

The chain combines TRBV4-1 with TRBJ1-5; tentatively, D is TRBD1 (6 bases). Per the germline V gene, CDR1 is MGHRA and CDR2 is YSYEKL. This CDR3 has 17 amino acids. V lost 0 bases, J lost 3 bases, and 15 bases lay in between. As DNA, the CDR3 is TGCGCCAGCAGCCAAGATATAGGGGGTGGCTTCAATCAGCCCCAGCATTTT. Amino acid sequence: CASSQDIGGGFNQPQHF.

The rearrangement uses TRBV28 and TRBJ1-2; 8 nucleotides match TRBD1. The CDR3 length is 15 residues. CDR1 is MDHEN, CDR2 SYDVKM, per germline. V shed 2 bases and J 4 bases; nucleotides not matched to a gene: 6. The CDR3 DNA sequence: TGTGCCAGCAGTTTAGATGGACAGGGTGTCTATGGCTACACCTTC. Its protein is CASSLDGQGVYGYTF.

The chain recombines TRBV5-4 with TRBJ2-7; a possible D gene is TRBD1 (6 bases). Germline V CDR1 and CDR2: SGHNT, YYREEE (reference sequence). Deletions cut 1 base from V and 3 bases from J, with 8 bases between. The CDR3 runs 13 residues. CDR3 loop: CASSLTGNYEQYF. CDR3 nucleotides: TGTGCCAGCAGCTTGACAGGGAACTACGAGCAGTACTTC.

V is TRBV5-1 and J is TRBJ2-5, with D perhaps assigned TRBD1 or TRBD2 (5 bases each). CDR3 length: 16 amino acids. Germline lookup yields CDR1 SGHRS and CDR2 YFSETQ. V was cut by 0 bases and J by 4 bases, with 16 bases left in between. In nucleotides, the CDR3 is TGCGCCAGCAGCTTGGGGAACGAACCGGGGCGAGAGACCCAGTACTTC. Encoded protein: CASSLGNEPGRETQYF.

Here the CDR3 reads CASSPELADITDTQYF. For the CDR3, the DNA is TGCGCCAGCAGTCCCGAACTAGCGGATATCACAGATACGCAGTATTTT. The chain carries TRBV5-1 and TRBJ2-3; 8 bases agree with TRBD2. The CDR3 is 16 residues long. Trimming removed 5 bases from V and 2 bases from J; junction bases left unmatched: 10. The germline V gene encodes CDR1 SGHRS and CDR2 YFSETQ.

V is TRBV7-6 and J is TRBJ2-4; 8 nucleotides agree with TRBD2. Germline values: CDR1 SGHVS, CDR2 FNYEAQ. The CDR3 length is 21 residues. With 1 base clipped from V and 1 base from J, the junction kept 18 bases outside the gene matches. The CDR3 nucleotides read TGTGCCAGCAGCTTAGGTACTAGCGGTCACACTCCCCTTCTGGCCAAAAACATTCAGTACTTC. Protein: CASSLGTSGHTPLLAKNIQYF.

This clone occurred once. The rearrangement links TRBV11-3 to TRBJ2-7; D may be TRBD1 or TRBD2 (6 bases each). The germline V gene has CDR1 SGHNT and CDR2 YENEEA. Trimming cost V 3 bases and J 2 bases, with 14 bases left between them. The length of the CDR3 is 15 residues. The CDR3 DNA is TGTGCCAGCAGCTTGACAGGAGGGGAGACCTACGAGCAGTACTTC. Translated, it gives CASSLTGGETYEQYF.

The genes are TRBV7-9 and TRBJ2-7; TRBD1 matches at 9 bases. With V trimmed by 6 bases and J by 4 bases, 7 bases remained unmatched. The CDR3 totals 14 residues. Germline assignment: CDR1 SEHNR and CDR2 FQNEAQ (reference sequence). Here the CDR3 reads CASSSTGGEYEQYF. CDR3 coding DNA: TGTGCCAGCAGTTCCACAGGGGGCGAATACGAGCAGTACTTC.

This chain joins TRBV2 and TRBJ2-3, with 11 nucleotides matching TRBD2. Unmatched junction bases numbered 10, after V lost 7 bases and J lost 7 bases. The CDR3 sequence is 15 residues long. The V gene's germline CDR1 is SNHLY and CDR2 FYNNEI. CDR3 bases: TGTGCCAGCACCGAGACTAGCGGGGTATTAAATACGCAGTATTTT. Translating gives CASTETSGVLNTQYF.

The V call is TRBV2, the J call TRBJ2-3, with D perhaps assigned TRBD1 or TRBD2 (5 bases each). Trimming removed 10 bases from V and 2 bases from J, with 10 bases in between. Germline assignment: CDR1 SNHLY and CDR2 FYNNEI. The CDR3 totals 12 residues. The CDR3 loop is CAKRDLTDTQYF. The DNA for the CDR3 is TGTGCCAAACGGGACCTCACAGATACGCAGTATTTT.

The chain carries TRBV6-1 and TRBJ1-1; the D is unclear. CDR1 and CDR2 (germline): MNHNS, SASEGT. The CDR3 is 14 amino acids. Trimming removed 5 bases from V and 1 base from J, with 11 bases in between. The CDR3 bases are TGTGCCAGCAGTCGATGGGTCGGGAACACTGAAGCTTTCTTT. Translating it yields CASSRWVGNTEAFF.

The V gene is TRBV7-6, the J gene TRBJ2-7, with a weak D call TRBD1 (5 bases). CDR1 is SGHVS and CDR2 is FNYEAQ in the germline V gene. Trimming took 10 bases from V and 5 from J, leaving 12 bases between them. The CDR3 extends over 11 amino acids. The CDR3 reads CAIVGANEQYF. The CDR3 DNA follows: TGTGCCATCGTTGGGGCGAACGAGCAGTACTTC.

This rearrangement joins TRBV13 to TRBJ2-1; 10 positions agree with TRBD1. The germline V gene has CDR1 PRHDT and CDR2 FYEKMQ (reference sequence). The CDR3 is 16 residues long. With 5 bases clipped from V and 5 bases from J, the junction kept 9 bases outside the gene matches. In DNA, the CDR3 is TGTGCCAGCAGCATCCTTCCGGGACAGGGGAACAATGAGCAGTTCTTC. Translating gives CASSILPGQGNNEQFF.

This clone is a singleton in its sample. CDR3 coding DNA: TGTGCCAGCTCAAGGAGTAGCGGGGGGAAGCTTGATACGCAGTATTTT. This codes for CASSRSSGGKLDTQYF. The chain uses TRBV18 and TRBJ2-3; 10 bases are a match to TRBD2. The CDR3 consists of 16 residues. Per germline, CDR1 KGHSH and CDR2 LQKENI. Trimming took 5 bases from V and 6 from J; bases not matched to a gene: 11.

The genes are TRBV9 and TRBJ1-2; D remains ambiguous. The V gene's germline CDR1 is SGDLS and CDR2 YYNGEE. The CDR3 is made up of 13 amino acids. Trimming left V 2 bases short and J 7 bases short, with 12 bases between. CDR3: CASSVSGIGGYTF. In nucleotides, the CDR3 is TGTGCCAGCAGCGTCTCGGGAATTGGTGGCTACACCTTC.

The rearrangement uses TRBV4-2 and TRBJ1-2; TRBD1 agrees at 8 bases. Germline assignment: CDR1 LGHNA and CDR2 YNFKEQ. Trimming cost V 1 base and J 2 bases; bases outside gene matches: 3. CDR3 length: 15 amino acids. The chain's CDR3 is CASSQGGQENYGYTF. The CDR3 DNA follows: TGTGCCAGCAGCCAAGGGGGACAGGAAAACTATGGCTACACCTTC.